This paragraph reports one T cell receptor beta chain. The antigen it recognizes is unknown. The CDR3 goes from the cysteine to the phenylalanine over 16 residues. No DNA is listed. The germline V gene specifies SGHVS as CDR1 and FQNEAQ as CDR2. From each donor, a roughly 2.4 ml peripheral blood sample was collected into PAXgene tubes and kept at -80 degrees C. Without T cell sorting, total RNA was isolated from whole blood using the PAXgene blood miRNA kit on an automated QIAcube. Peripheral blood from monozygotic twin pairs who were concordant or discordant for inflammatory bowel disease underwent deep TCRalpha and TCRbeta repertoire profiling using unique molecular barcoding. Smoking habits were recorded for all twin pairs, and each individual was classified as a current, former or never smoker. The entry originates in a study of monozygotic twins with inflammatory bowel disease (dated 2019 in TCRdb). In terms of the full investigation: In total, some 30 monozygotic twin pairs made up the full study: 19 Danish pairs, all IBD-discordant, plus nine German pairs, of which four were IBD-concordant and five were IBD-discordant. Disease-associated traits were sought mainly through comparisons between IBD patients and their genetically identical healthy co-twins within discordant pairs. Each individual had, on average, about 151 000 unique TCRalpha sequences and 181 000 unique TCRbeta sequences available for analysis. Study-wide findings and limitations: IBD patients shared fewer clonotypes with other individuals than healthy twins did, most markedly in patients showing signs of disease activity. The analysis was unable to tell different T cell subtypes apart. A decrease in TCRbeta repertoire diversity, as measured by inverse Simpson index, was observed in IBD patients compared with their healthy co-twins. No single strong signal or clonotype linked to IBD turned up in the results, so the idea that one exists was not supported. Background noise and inter-individual variability may have been introduced into the repertoires by the differing immunosuppressive treatments among patients. No difference in repertoire similarity was observed between concordant and discordant twins, possibly owing to limited statistical power.

Library generation was performed with 5' RACE. Each TCR library was prepared from about 4,000 ng of total RNA. For each sample, cDNA was synthesized in eight separate reactions using SMARTScribe reverse transcriptase. During cDNA synthesis, template switching introduced unique molecular identifiers that contained a 6-nucleotide sample barcode. Amplification of TCRalpha and TCRbeta cDNA involved two nested PCRs of 16 and 9 cycles, and each PCR was followed by bead purification. Before amplification, cDNA was treated with uracil DNA-glycosylase and purified using the QIAquick PCR purification kit. The second PCR was the step at which Illumina TruSeq-compatible adapters and sample-specific barcodes were added. TapeStation and Qubit were used to check library quality and concentration, and 5 ng of each library was pooled. Sequencing of pooled libraries was carried out on an Illumina HiSeq2500 single-index Rapid Run using 2 x 100 bp reads and custom sequencing primers. From the authors' description of their analysis: PCR and sequencing errors were corrected by UMI-based consensus assembly using MiGEC version 1.2.6. MiXCR version 2.1.1 was used for V(D)J alignment, clonotype assembly and CDR3 extraction. To normalise gene usage, clonotype sharing and MAIT/NKT TCR abundance, the top 1000, 10 000 and 20 000 clonotypes in each sample were analysed. After downsampling to 27 000 UMIs, diversity was calculated as the inverse Simpson index using the vegan R package. Paired Mann-Whitney U tests on discordant twin pairs were used, with Benjamini-Hochberg multiple-testing correction. TCRdb reprocessed the reads and lists each CDR3 protein sequence as a single entry, with no DNA. None of the V and J calls come from the authors' own analysis; TCRdb made them. This sample's table has entries for fewer than 150,000 distinct CDR3 sequences. The top ten hold less than 3% of the sample.

The sample taken for sequencing was blood. The rearrangement joined TRBV7-8 to TRBJ2-7; TCRdb picks TRBD2, but there is no DNA to check that call. This TCR was recovered from a human donor with ulcerative colitis or Crohn's disease, or a healthy co-twin of an affected twin (not recorded which). The CDR3 corresponds to CASSLSQRGGPYEQYF. The full variable domain, with segments outside the CDR3 supplied by the reference TRBV7-8 and TRBJ2-7 proteins, appears as GAGVSQSPRYKVAKRGQDVALRCDPISGHVSLFWYQQALGQGPEFLTYFQNEAQLDKSGLPSDRFFAERPEGSVSTLKIQRTQQEDSAVYLCASSLSQRGGPYEQYFGPGTRLTVT.